Below, one T cell receptor (beta chain) is given with its context. TCRdb's table, derived via immunoSEQ multiplex PCR, lists solely in-frame clones and lacks some. The table has fewer than 60,000 clones, around 93% seen once. Deletions cut 3 bases from V and 5 bases from J, with 14 bases between. The CDR3 sequence is 14 residues long. The germline V gene encodes CDR1 KGHSH and CDR2 LQKENI. This sample stems from a study of T cell changes during pregnancy in multiple sclerosis. Sequenced material: peripheral blood, taken after pregnancy. The receptor was derived from a female donor in good health, enrolled as a control in a pregnancy study. V is TRBV18 and J is TRBJ2-7; D perhaps matches TRBD2 (5 bases). The CDR3: CASSPLRGFDEQYF. The CDR3 coding sequence is TGTGCCAGCTCACCTCTTCGGGGATTTGACGAGCAGTACTTC. Full variable domain (rest looked up from reference TRBV18 and TRBJ2-7): NAGVMQNPRHLVRRRGQEARLRCSPMKGHSHVYWYRQLPEEGLKFMVYLQKENIIDESGMPKERFSAEFPKEGPSILRIQQVVRGDSAAYFCASSPLRGFDEQYFGPGTRLTVT.